A selection of T cell receptor beta chains follows, all from one sample in a study of blood T cell repertoires in COVID-19. Profiling relied on immunoSEQ multiplex PCR, and the TCRdb table lists in-frame clones only, not all of them. Of 60,000 to 65,000 clones listed, 65% to 80% are singletons. Sequencing input: peripheral blood. Receptors were obtained from a human donor in a cohort sampled during active COVID-19. The CDR3 runs from the conserved cysteine through the conserved F or W. D genes are given only for firm matches. Part of the rows lack a size; the others show once, few, many or a class for expanded clones.

d_call | j_call | v_call | clone_size | cdr3_nt | cdr3_aa
TRBD1 | TRBJ2-5 | TRBV5-1 | . | TGCGCCAGCAGCTTGGGACAGGGGCAAGAGACCCAGTACTTC | CASSLGQGQETQYF
. | TRBJ1-2 | TRBV2 | . | TGTGCCAGCAGTGAGGGGAGTAGCTATGGCTACACCTTC | CASSEGSSYGYTF
. | TRBJ1-2 | TRBV6-6 | . | TGTGCCAGCAGCTATTATACAGGTCCAAACTATGGCTACACCTTC | CASSYYTGPNYGYTF
. | TRBJ1-5 | TRBV6-2/TRBV6-3 | . | TGTGCCAGCAGTTCCCCTAATACGAATCAGCCCCAGCATTTT | CASSSPNTNQPQHF
TRBD2 | TRBJ2-7 | TRBV5-1 | few | TGCGCCAGCAGCTCCCCTCTCGGACTAGCGCCAAGCTCCTACGAGCAGTACTTC | CASSSPLGLAPSSYEQYF
TRBD1 | TRBJ2-2 | TRBV24-1 | . | TGTGCCACCAGTGATCTGGACAGGGCGGTTTCACGCGGGGAGCTGTTTTTT | CATSDLDRAVSRGELFF
TRBD1 | TRBJ1-2 | TRBV12-3/TRBV12-4 | . | TGTGCCAGCACCCTGGGACAGCGCTATGGCTACACCTTC | CASTLGQRYGYTF
TRBD1 | TRBJ1-3 | TRBV13 | . | TGTGCCAGCAGCTCATACAGGGGGCCGGGAAACACCATATATTTT | CASSSYRGPGNTIYF
TRBD1 | TRBJ1-6 | TRBV6-1 | few | TGTGCCAGCAGTGAACGGACAGGGACTTATAATTCACCCCTCCACTTT | CASSERTGTYNSPLHF
. | TRBJ1-6 | TRBV5-6 | . | TGTGCCAGCAGCTTGCCAGGATACATCTCACCCCTCCACTTT | CASSLPGYISPLHF
. | TRBJ1-3 | TRBV7-8 | few | TGTGCCAGCAGCTTACAGGGGATTTGGAACACCATATATTTT | CASSLQGIWNTIYF
TRBD2 | TRBJ2-3 | TRBV4-1 | few | TGCGCCAGCAGCCAAGATGGGGGGCGGGGGGCGGCAGATACGCAGTATTTT | CASSQDGGRGAADTQYF
TRBD1 | TRBJ2-1 | TRBV2 | . | TGTGCCAGCAGCGCAACAGGGGGCTATGAGCAGTTCTTC | CASSATGGYEQFF
. | TRBJ2-5 | TRBV24-1 | once | TGTGCCACCAGTGACTCCCGTAGACTAGAACAACAGTACTTC | CATSDSRRLEQQYF
. | TRBJ2-5 | TRBV20-1 | . | TGCAGTGCTAGAGCTCAAGAGACCCAGTACTTC | CSARAQETQYF
TRBD2 | TRBJ2-1 | TRBV4-2 | few | TGTGCCAGCAGCCAAGAAGTGGATAGCGGGATCATCAATGAGCAGTTCTTC | CASSQEVDSGIINEQFF
TRBD1 | TRBJ2-7 | TRBV18 | few | TGTGCCAGCTCACCACCGGGAACAGGGGTATTATACGAGCAGTACTTC | CASSPPGTGVLYEQYF
. | TRBJ1-6 | TRBV4-3 | . | TGCGCCAGCAGCCAAGAAGTGGTGGGGGGTAATTCACCCCTCCACTTT | CASSQEVVGGNSPLHF
TRBD1 | TRBJ2-1 | TRBV5-1 | . | TGCGCCAGCAGCCCAGGACAGGGGGAGGGTTTGCAGTTCTTC | CASSPGQGEGLQFF
. | TRBJ2-5 | TRBV6-5 | . | TGTGCCAGCACTACAATCGGACGAGGGTGGGAGACCCAGTACTTC | CASTTIGRGWETQYF
TRBD1 | TRBJ2-3 | TRBV5-1 | . | TGCGCCAGCAGCTTTCAGGGGGCGTTGGCAGATACGCAGTATTTT | CASSFQGALADTQYF
. | TRBJ1-2 | TRBV25-1 | . | TGTGCCAGCAGTGATCCGGGACTGTTTGCCTATGGCTACACCTTC | CASSDPGLFAYGYTF
. | TRBJ2-5 | TRBV2 | . | TGTGCCAGCACGGGGGTTGGTGAGACCCAGTACTTC | CASTGVGETQYF
. | TRBJ2-6 | TRBV7-9 | . | TGTGCCAGCAGCTTAGGACAGCCAAGCTCTGGGGCCAACGTCCTGACTTTC | CASSLGQPSSGANVLTF
. | TRBJ1-3 | TRBV2 | . | TGTGCCAGCAGACTTAGAAACAGTGACCCTGGAAACACCATATATTTT | CASRLRNSDPGNTIYF
. | TRBJ1-2 | TRBV7-9 | . | TGTGCCAGCAGCTTAACACAGGGAGGCTACACCTTC | CASSLTQGGYTF
. | TRBJ2-5 | TRBV3-1/TRBV3-2 | . | TGTGCCAGCAGCCCAGCTTGGGCCCGGGCGGGAGAGACCCAGTACTTC | CASSPAWARAGETQYF
TRBD2 | TRBJ2-1 | TRBV6-6 | . | TGTGCCAGCAGCTCTCTGGGTAGCGGGGTTACAATTTCCTACAATGAGCAGTTCTTC | CASSSLGSGVTISYNEQFF
. | TRBJ2-7 | TRBV2 | . | TGTGCCAGCAGTCCAGACATCCCCTACGAGCAGTACTTC | CASSPDIPYEQYF
TRBD1 | TRBJ2-5 | TRBV6-2/TRBV6-3 | . | TGTGCCAGCAGTCTCACCCGGGCGCCCCGCGACAGGGTGCGGGAGACCCAGTACTTC | CASSLTRAPRDRVRETQYF
. | TRBJ1-1 | TRBV6-1 | . | TGTGCCAGCACGTCTTCCACTGAAGCTTTCTTT | CASTSSTEAFF
TRBD2 | TRBJ2-1 | TRBV19 | . | TGTGCCAGTAGTATAGAGCGGGGGGCCCGGGGTGAGCAGTTCTTC | CASSIERGARGEQFF
TRBD2 | TRBJ2-1 | TRBV6-1 | . | TGTGCCAGCAGTGACTACAAACTAGCGGGGGTGGGCAATGAGCAGTTCTTC | CASSDYKLAGVGNEQFF
. | TRBJ1-2 | TRBV16 | . | TGTGCCAGCAGCCAATCGGCCGGGAATTATGGCTACACCTTC | CASSQSAGNYGYTF
. | TRBJ1-1 | TRBV21-1 | . | TGTGCCAGCAGCACACTTCAAGTGACTGAAGCTTTCTTT | CASSTLQVTEAFF
. | TRBJ1-1 | TRBV9 | . | TGTGCCAGCAGCGTGGACTCGAACACTGAAGCTTTCTTT | CASSVDSNTEAFF
TRBD1 | TRBJ2-2 | TRBV7-8 | . | TGTGCCAGCAGAATAGGACAGGGGGCGCGCGCCGGGGAGCTGTTTTTT | CASRIGQGARAGELFF
. | TRBJ1-2 | TRBV28 | . | TGTGCCAGCAGTGGACGGGGTAACTATGGCTACACCTTC | CASSGRGNYGYTF
. | TRBJ2-1 | TRBV3-1/TRBV3-2 | . | TGTGCCAGCAGCCAAGATTTAGGGGGGGGAACATACAATGAGCAGTTCTTC | CASSQDLGGGTYNEQFF
TRBD2 | TRBJ2-7 | TRBV19 | . | TGTGCCAGTAGTAGTGGGCTAGCGGGCTACGAGCAGTACTTC | CASSSGLAGYEQYF
. | TRBJ2-2 | TRBV28 | . | TGTGCCAGCAGTTTATTGGGTACAGGCGGCAACACCGGGGAGCTGTTTTTT | CASSLLGTGGNTGELFF
TRBD1 | TRBJ1-2 | TRBV12-3/TRBV12-4 | once | TGTGCCAGCACGGACAGGGCCCCCTATGGCTACACCTTC | CASTDRAPYGYTF
. | TRBJ2-1 | TRBV5-8 | . | TGTGCCAGCAGCTTAATCGGTAGGGGCGCGAATGAGCAGTTCTTC | CASSLIGRGANEQFF
. | TRBJ2-5 | TRBV24-1 | once | TGTGCCACCAGTGGTACCCACTCGCCGGAGACCCAGTACTTC | CATSGTHSPETQYF
TRBD2 | TRBJ2-2 | TRBV2 | . | TGTGCCAGCAGTGGGACTAGGCCCGGGGAGCTGTTTTTT | CASSGTRPGELFF
TRBD2 | TRBJ2-3 | TRBV5-4 | . | TGTGCCAGCAGCTCCACGACTAGCGGGGGGGCTAGCACAGATACGCAGTATTTT | CASSSTTSGGASTDTQYF
. | TRBJ2-7 | TRBV13 | . | TGTGCCAGCAGCAAAAAACAGGGCTACGAGCAGTACTTC | CASSKKQGYEQYF
. | TRBJ2-7 | TRBV19 | . | TGTGCCAGTAGTATCGCGGTCAGGGAATACTACGAGCAGTACTTC | CASSIAVREYYEQYF